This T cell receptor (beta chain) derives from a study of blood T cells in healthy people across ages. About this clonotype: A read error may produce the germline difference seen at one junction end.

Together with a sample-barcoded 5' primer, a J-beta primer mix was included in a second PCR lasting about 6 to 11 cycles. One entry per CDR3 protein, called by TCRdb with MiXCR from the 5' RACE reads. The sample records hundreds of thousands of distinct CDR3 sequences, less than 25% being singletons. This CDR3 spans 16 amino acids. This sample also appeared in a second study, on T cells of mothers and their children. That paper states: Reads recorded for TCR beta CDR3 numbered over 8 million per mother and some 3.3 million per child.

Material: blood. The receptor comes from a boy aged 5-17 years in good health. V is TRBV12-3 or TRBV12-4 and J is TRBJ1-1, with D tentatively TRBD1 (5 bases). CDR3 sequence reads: CASSPPGFAVNAEAFF. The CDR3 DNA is TGTGCCAGCAGCCCCCCAGGGTTCGCGGTGAACGCTGAAGCTTTCTTT.